This TCR beta chain was identified during a study of T cells in localized non-small cell lung cancer. Regarding the study as a whole: Within adjacent lung there appeared a median approximately 62 of the top 100 tumor clones. Uninvolved adjacent lung showed peak T cell clonality, exceeding tumor. Heterogeneity within the tumor remains possible, as just one region underwent sequencing. Higher blood T cell density tracked longer overall survival.

The length of the CDR3 is 15 residues. Between the trimmed V and J ends, which lost 5 bases and 0 bases, there was a span of 10 bases. The V gene's germline CDR1 is ENHRY and CDR2 SYGVKD. The repertoire was sequenced with immunoSEQ multiplex PCR; TCRdb's copy has only in-frame clones and lacks some. The sample has roughly 30,000 clones, around 90% seen once. A few counts support this clone. Its antigen is currently unknown. The TCR comes from a woman aged 18-50 years with stage I lung adenocarcinoma. This chain links TRBV10-3 with TRBJ2-2; D uncertain. Sequencing was performed on peripheral blood, taken before any cancer treatment. CDR3 in amino acids: CAISSFNTNTGELFF. CDR3 in DNA: TGTGCCATCAGTTCCTTTAACACGAACACCGGGGAGCTGTTTTTT.